These 26 T cell receptor beta chains were sequenced from one sample in a study of T cells in localized non-small cell lung cancer (dated by TCRdb to 2020 to 2022). Libraries were made using the immunoSEQ multiplex PCR assay. What TCRdb holds here is the immuneACCESS table cut down to in-frame rearrangements. Part of the clones is not present; checked against another copy, under half of the missing clones reflect an unresolved V gene, and the others are unexplained. Counted in this sample were around 25,000 clones; more than 75% of them appeared once. The ten largest clones represent around 4.1% of the sample. This material consisted of peripheral blood, taken before any cancer treatment. All receptors come from a woman aged 35 to 69 with stage I lung adenocarcinoma.

The rearrangement uses TRBV7-6 and TRBJ1-5, with 7 bases lining up with TRBD1. Per germline, CDR1 SGHVS and CDR2 FNYEAQ. The CDR3 loop spans 14 amino acids. V shed 3 bases, J shed 4 bases, and the junction held 3 bases outside the gene matches. The CDR3 DNA sequence: TGTGCCAGCAGCTTGGGACAGACAAATCAGCCCCAGCATTTT. As protein: CASSLGQTNQPQHF.

The chain couples TRBV14 to TRBJ1-1; TRBD1 is a possible D gene (6 bases). Per germline, CDR1 SGHDN and CDR2 FVKESK. Trimming pared 5 bases from V and 3 bases from J, leaving 19 bases between. The CDR3 totals 16 residues. The CDR3 bases are TGTGCCAGCAGCGAGTTGGGCGGGGGCGCTTACACTGAAGCTTTCTTT. It yields the protein CASSELGGGAYTEAFF.

A few counts support this clone. V is TRBV29-1 and J is TRBJ2-3; TRBD2 might be the D (6 bases). This CDR3 comprises 15 residues. The germline V gene encodes CDR1 SQVTM and CDR2 ANQGSEA. Trimming stripped 6 bases from V and 2 bases from J, with 18 bases between. CDR3 DNA: TGCAGCGTACCCTGGTCGGGAGCAATCACAGATACGCAGTATTTT. It yields the protein CSVPWSGAITDTQYF.

The rearrangement uses TRBV12-5 and TRBJ2-7; 9 nucleotides agree with TRBD1. CDR1 LGHNT and CDR2 FRNRAP come from the germline V gene. V was clipped by 6 bases and J by 4 bases; unmatched bases: 10. This CDR3 has 15 amino acids. This CDR3 reads CASGLTRDREYEQYF. DNA of the CDR3: TGTGCTAGTGGCCTCACCCGGGACAGGGAATACGAGCAGTACTTC.

The chain is built from TRBV11-3 and TRBJ1-5; D not resolved. CDR1 and CDR2 (germline): SGHNT, YENEEA. The CDR3 runs 13 residues. V lost 5 bases, J lost 2 bases, and 7 bases lay in between. CDR3 residues: CASSTDRNQPQHF. In nucleotides, the CDR3 is TGTGCCAGCAGCACAGACCGCAATCAGCCCCAGCATTTT.

The DNA of the CDR3 is TGTGCCAGCAGCTTGTTACGGGGGCAGAACACCGGGGAGCTGTTTTTT. Its translation: CASSLLRGQNTGELFF. The chain links TRBV5-5 to TRBJ2-2; D tentatively reads TRBD1 or TRBD2 (6 bases each). Trimming took 1 base from V and 1 from J, leaving 11 bases between them. This CDR3 region has 16 residues. Germline V gives CDR1 SGHKS, CDR2 YYEKEE (reference sequence).

The chain joins TRBV5-1 to TRBJ1-4; TRBD1 might be the D (5 bases). V was clipped by 3 bases and J by 4 bases, with 13 bases between them. In germline, CDR1 is SGHRS, CDR2 YFSETQ. The length of the CDR3 is 15 residues. In DNA form, the CDR3 reads TGCGCCAGCAGCTCCCCCGGGGACGGTAATGAAAAACTGTTTTTT. This gives the protein CASSSPGDGNEKLFF.

By share, this clone counts as medium-sized. This chain connects TRBV7-9 to TRBJ1-1, with D tentatively TRBD1 (5 bases). The CDR3 totals 16 residues. Per germline, CDR1 SEHNR and CDR2 FQNEAQ (reference sequence). Trimming took off 4 bases at V and 5 bases at J, with 20 bases between the two ends. In nucleotides, the CDR3 is TGTGCCAGCAGCTCCGTGTTAGGAACGCAGGGTACTGAAGCTTTCTTT. Translated: CASSSVLGTQGTEAFF.

The chain recombines TRBV7-9 with TRBJ2-3; no definite D call. The CDR3 extends over 11 amino acids. The ends were cut back, 8 bases at V and 2 bases at J, with 5 bases in the middle. Looked up from germline, CDR1 is SEHNR and CDR2 is FQNEAQ (reference sequence). CDR3 in amino acids: CASGSTDTQYF. In DNA form, the CDR3 reads TGTGCCAGCGGATCCACAGATACGCAGTATTTT.

This clone was detected a few times. The chain has TRBV29-1 and TRBJ1-1, with 8 bases fitting TRBD1. This CDR3 has 13 amino acids. CDR1 and CDR2 (germline): SQVTM, ANQGSEA. Losses at the gene ends were 5 bases for V and 2 bases for J; bases not matched to a gene: 4. CDR3 amino acids: CSVRTGGNTEAFF. In DNA, the CDR3 is TGCAGCGTTAGAACAGGGGGAAACACTGAAGCTTTCTTT.

This chain links TRBV11-2 with TRBJ2-5, with 8 bases identical to TRBD2. The CDR3 is made up of 16 amino acids. V lost 5 bases to trimming and J lost 5 bases; unmatched junction nucleotides: 13. Per germline, CDR1 SGHAT and CDR2 FQNNGV. The CDR3 DNA follows: TGTGCCAGCAGCCCCCTCGGGGGGGGGACGTTTGAGACCCAGTACTTC. Protein sequence: CASSPLGGGTFETQYF.

The rearrangement links TRBV2 to TRBJ2-3; 12 bases fit TRBD2. The CDR3 runs to 16 residues. The trim removed 6 bases at V and 8 bases at J, leaving 12 bases unmatched. Germline CDR1 SNHLY, CDR2 FYNNEI. CDR3 sequence reads: CASSRTSGEPFGTQYF. DNA of the CDR3: TGTGCCAGCAGCCGGACTAGCGGGGAGCCATTCGGTACGCAGTATTTT. Based on the CDR3 plus reference TRBV2 and TRBJ2-3, the full variable domain is EPEVTQTPSHQVTQMGQEVILRCVPISNHLYFYWYRQILGQKVEFLVSFYNNEISEKSEIFDDQFSVERPDGSNFTLKIRSTKLEDSAMYFCASSRTSGEPFGTQYFGPGTRLTVL.

The J gene is TRBJ1-2, the V gene TRBV6-6; no clear D. Germline V lookup: CDR1 MNHNY, CDR2 SVGAGI (reference sequence). The V end was cut by 2 bases, the J end by 6 bases, with 13 bases between. The CDR3 runs to 14 residues. CDR3 bases: TGTGCCAGCAGTTACCTGGTAGGGCCGGATGGCTACACCTTC. It is translated as CASSYLVGPDGYTF.

The genes are TRBV12-5 and TRBJ1-5; a weak D match, TRBD1 (5 bases). Germline CDR1 LGHNT, CDR2 FRNRAP. The CDR3 length is 16 residues. The germline V and J ends were trimmed by 0 bases and 2 bases, with 11 bases remaining between them. The CDR3 coding sequence is TGTGCTAGTGGTTTGGTAGTTCGGGGACGCAATCAGCCCCAGCATTTT. It codes for CASGLVVRGRNQPQHF. The full variable domain, in which reference TRBV12-5 and TRBJ1-5 provide the parts outside the CDR3, is DARVTQTPRHKVTEMGQEVTMRCQPILGHNTVFWYRQTMMQGLELLAYFRNRAPLDDSGMPKDRFSAEMPDATLATLKIQPSEPRDSAVYFCASGLVVRGRNQPQHFGDGTRLSIL.

This clone was recorded once. The rearrangement joins TRBV19 to TRBJ1-1, with a tentative D call TRBD1 (5 bases). The CDR3 spans 15 residues. Trimming removed 3 bases from V and 1 base from J, with 12 bases in between. Germline V CDR1 and CDR2: LNHDA, SQIVND (reference sequence). The DNA for the CDR3 is TGTGCCAGTAGTATTAGGGCAGGGCGGAACACTGAAGCTTTCTTT. Encoded protein: CASSIRAGRNTEAFF.

The CDR3 loop is CASSELRAGLYTGELFF. For the CDR3, the DNA is TGCGCCAGCAGTGAACTGCGAGCGGGATTATACACCGGGGAGCTGTTTTTT. The rearrangement joins TRBV10-1 to TRBJ2-2; 7 bases match TRBD2. V lost 3 bases, J lost 3 bases, and 10 bases stayed unmatched. The CDR3 sequence is 17 residues long. CDR1 and CDR2 from the germline V gene are WNHNN and SYGVQD (reference sequence).

V and J are TRBV9 and TRBJ1-1; D remains ambiguous. Trimming shortened V by 0 bases and J by 0 bases, and 9 bases separated the two germline ends. The CDR3 has 15 amino acids. Per germline, CDR1 SGDLS and CDR2 YYNGEE. This CDR3 is CASSVGRRLNTEAFF. The CDR3 DNA sequence: TGTGCCAGCAGCGTAGGGAGGAGACTGAACACTGAAGCTTTCTTT.

The chain's CDR3 is CASSLGNTIYF. In DNA form, the CDR3 reads TGTGCCAGCAGTCTCGGAAACACCATATATTTT. V gene TRBV13 combines with J gene TRBJ1-3; D ambiguous. This CDR3 is built from 11 residues. Germline lookup yields CDR1 PRHDT and CDR2 FYEKMQ (reference sequence). Trimming shortened V by 6 bases and J by 4 bases, and 4 bases separated the two germline ends.

The chain carries TRBV6-1 and TRBJ1-5; D is unclear. The CDR3 length is 15 residues. Germline loops: CDR1 MNHNS, CDR2 SASEGT. The V gene lost 3 bases and the J gene lost 0 bases, with 9 bases spanning the gap. For the CDR3, the DNA is TGTGCCAGCAGTGACACACCTTATAGCAATCAGCCCCAGCATTTT. It translates to CASSDTPYSNQPQHF.

This clone is a singleton in its sample. The gene calls are TRBV11-2 and TRBJ2-2, with 7 bases that match TRBD2. Trimming cost V 5 bases and J 6 bases; bases outside gene matches: 3. Looked up from germline, CDR1 is SGHAT and CDR2 is FQNNGV. The CDR3 has 13 residues. The CDR3 region has the DNA TGTGCCAGCAGCCCCCGGGGGGCCGGGGAGCTGTTTTTT. It translates to CASSPRGAGELFF.

V gene TRBV19 combines with J gene TRBJ1-6; possibly TRBD1 for D (5 bases). CDR3 size: 15 residues. V dropped 6 bases and J dropped 7 bases, with 16 bases sitting between them. The germline V gene has CDR1 LNHDA and CDR2 SQIVND (reference sequence). CDR3 sequence: CASRDGTRGNSPLHF. The CDR3 DNA sequence: TGTGCCAGTAGGGATGGGACCCGCGGGAATTCACCCCTCCACTTT.

The V call is TRBV7-9, the J call TRBJ1-2; 7 bases are a match to TRBD1. The CDR3 is 15 residues long. Germline CDR1 is SEHNR and CDR2 is FQNEAQ (reference sequence). V lost 5 bases, J lost 6 bases, and 12 bases stayed unmatched. CDR3 nucleotide sequence: TGTGCCAGCAGCGCAAGGACAGGTTGGGCGGATGGCTACACCTTC. Translated, it gives CASSARTGWADGYTF. The variable domain in full, with the rest retrieved from reference TRBV7-9 and TRBJ1-2, is DTGVSQNPRHKITKRGQNVTFRCDPISEHNRLYWYRQTLGQGPEFLTYFQNEAQLEKSRLLSDRFSAERPKGSFSTLEIQRTEQGDSAMYLCASSARTGWADGYTFGSGTRLTVV.

In its sample, this clone was seen a few times. The gene calls are TRBV5-6 and TRBJ2-1; D uncertain. Trimming stripped 0 bases from V and 9 bases from J, with 4 bases between. CDR3 length: 11 amino acids. Germline lookup yields CDR1 SGHDT and CDR2 YYEEEE. In DNA, the CDR3 is TGTGCCAGCAGCTTGGCGGGTGAGCAGTTCTTC. Its protein is CASSLAGEQFF.

The chain couples TRBV6-6 to TRBJ2-1; D unresolved. This CDR3 spans 16 amino acids. Germline V gives CDR1 MNHNY, CDR2 SVGAGI (reference sequence). V lost 6 bases and J 0 bases, leaving 15 bases between the germline ends. In DNA form, the CDR3 reads TGTGCCAGCAGCCCTCCCGGACGGCGCTCCTACAATGAGCAGTTCTTC. Residues: CASSPPGRRSYNEQFF.

This rearrangement joins TRBV6-1 to TRBJ1-1; D gene ambiguous. CDR1 is MNHNS, CDR2 SASEGT, per germline. The CDR3 is made up of 11 amino acids. V was clipped by 7 bases and J by 4 bases, with 7 bases between them. The CDR3, as DNA: TGTGCCAGCAAGGAGGTCACTGAAGCTTTCTTT. Its translation: CASKEVTEAFF.

This clone has only one observation. Here the CDR3 reads CASSTQGAYEQYF. The CDR3 DNA reads TGTGCCAGCAGCACACAGGGGGCATACGAGCAGTACTTC. The chain joins TRBV5-6 to TRBJ2-7; TRBD1 matches 9 bases. Germline values: CDR1 SGHDT, CDR2 YYEEEE. With 4 bases clipped from V and 4 bases from J, the junction kept 3 bases outside the gene matches. CDR3 length equals 13 residues. Combining the CDR3 with reference TRBV5-6 and TRBJ2-7 gives the whole variable domain DAGVTQSPTHLIKTRGQQVTLRCSPKSGHDTVSWYQQALGQGPQFIFQYYEEEERQRGNFPDRFSGHQFPNYSSELNVNALLLGDSALYLCASSTQGAYEQYFGPGTRLTVT.